The 5 T cell receptor beta chains given below trace back to one sample, sequenced in a study of blood T cell repertoires in COVID-19. Only in-frame clones appear in the TCRdb table, and some are missing; sequencing was by immunoSEQ multiplex PCR. The sample comprises over 250,000 clones, 88% of which are singletons, and around 2.9% rests with the top ten. The specimen was PBMCs or T cells enriched from blood (not recorded which). The source of these receptors is a woman aged 50 to 65 who had recovered from COVID-19.

The chain combines TRBV28 with TRBJ1-4, with TRBD1 matching 7 bases. This CDR3 is 14 amino acids long. V dropped 8 bases and J dropped 5; count of bases not matched to a gene: 8. Germline V gene lookup returns CDR1 MDHEN and CDR2 SYDVKM. CDR3 nucleotide sequence: TGTGCCAGCGCCCCGGGACAGACAAATGAAAAACTGTTTTTT. This gives the protein CASAPGQTNEKLFF.

This clone occurred a few times. The gene calls are TRBV2 and TRBJ1-5, with TRBD1 identical over 8 bases. The V segment lost 4 bases and the J segment 2 bases; nucleotides outside the gene matches: 4. This CDR3 is 15 amino acids long. Germline V gives CDR1 SNHLY, CDR2 FYNNEI. The CDR3 nucleotides are TGTGCCAGCAGTGGGACAGGGACGGGCAATCAGCCCCAGCATTTT. This translates into CASSGTGTGNQPQHF.

A few counts support this clone. The chain is built from TRBV4-3 and TRBJ1-2; D gene ambiguous. The CDR3 has 16 amino acids. Trimming removed 0 bases from V and 4 bases from J, with 15 bases in between. The germline V gene encodes CDR1 LGHNA and CDR2 YSLEER. DNA for the CDR3: TGCGCCAGCAGCCAAGATTACAGCAGACGATCCTATGGCTACACCTTC. Translation: CASSQDYSRRSYGYTF.

This clone appeared a few times. The chain is built from TRBV18 and TRBJ2-1, with 8 bases matching TRBD2. V lost 6 bases and J lost 5; bases outside the gene matches: 12. The CDR3 is 16 residues long. CDR1 and CDR2 (germline): KGHSH, LQKENI. This CDR3 reads CASSLNGVAGNNEQFF. CDR3 bases: TGTGCCAGCTCGCTAAATGGGGTAGCGGGAAACAATGAGCAGTTCTTC.

The chain is built from TRBV6-5 and TRBJ2-2, with D tentatively TRBD2 (6 bases). Germline CDR1 MNHEY, CDR2 SVGAGI. The germline V and J ends were trimmed by 8 bases and 4 bases, with 11 bases remaining between them. The CDR3 has 13 residues. The CDR3 protein is CASRRDATGELFF. The CDR3 region has the DNA TGTGCCAGCCGGAGGGACGCCACCGGGGAGCTGTTTTTT.